This T cell receptor (beta chain) was sequenced for a study of T-cell memory formation after mild COVID-19 (TCRdb year 2021). Background for the entire study: TCR sequence clusters from the two donors were largely donor specific. In a couple of donors, T-cell clones that expanded and contracted after mild COVID-19 were tracked by sequencing TCRalpha and TCRbeta repertoires over time. Two young, previously healthy adult volunteers, one female and one male, were included in the cohort.

A word on this clonotype: This clone's antigen is unknown. The record has no base qualities; no much larger clone is one base away.

Ficoll-Paque density gradient centrifugation was the method used to isolate PBMCs. The instrument was an Illumina NovaSeq 6000. cDNA libraries for TCRalpha and TCRbeta were prepared by 5'RACE using constant-segment primers, with sample barcodes and unique molecular identifiers added. RNA was extracted from every sample with Trizol reagent. Library amplification was performed in two PCR steps, and a second sample barcode and Illumina TruSeq adapters were introduced in the second step. The libraries were sequenced on an Illumina NovaSeq using 2 x 150 bp paired-end reads. Per the authors' processing: Demultiplexing of reads and collapsing into UMI-guided consensus sequences were performed with migec v1.2.7. With mixcr v2.1.11, UMI consensuses were aligned to TRA and TRB V and J templates and assembled into clonotypes. A clonotype was counted as expanded or contracted only if both edgeR and NoisET called the change significant, with noise models trained on biological replicates. For edgeR calls, the cutoffs were a false discovery rate-adjusted p below 0.01 and a log2 fold-change threshold of 1. As an exploratory analysis of dynamics, max-normalized trajectories of the 1000 most abundant clonotypes were examined by PCA with hierarchical clustering. Each responding clone was given a CD4 or CD8 phenotype based on the CD4+ and CD8+ repertoires, which had been sequenced separately. Using fastp at Q25 and MiXCR, TCRdb reprocessed the public reads and kept productive beta chains. Entries that share a CDR3 protein sequence are merged under the most common genes and DNA. TCRdb assigned the V and J calls; the authors' analysis was not used. The sample table contains about 140,000 distinct CDR3 sequences; only one count was recorded for less than 25% of them. Of the sample, roughly a quarter is held by the ten largest clones.

General conclusions and limits of the study: The study covered only two mild cases, and larger cohorts including severe cases with pre-infection samples were considered necessary. Contracting CD4+ clones were located mainly in the CM and EM memory subsets, whereas CD8+ clones were found to be enriched in EMRA. Whether the second-wave clones peaking on day 37 were SARS-CoV-2 specific was not confirmed. Clones contracting from day 15 to 85 had balanced CD4/CD8 phenotypes, while a second wave expanding from day 15 to 37 was biased towards CD4+. The detection of some responding clones in pre-infection memory suggests that pre-existing cross-reactive memory T cells joined the SARS-CoV-2 response.

V is cut by 6 bases and J by 5 bases, and the space between the germline ends is 13 bases. Its CDR3 holds 12 amino acids, cysteine through phenylalanine. Kept here is only the CDR3 DNA, which spans 36 bases and is read in frame from base 1. CDR1 and CDR2 are read off the germline V gene as SQVTM and ANQGSEA. Sequenced sample: PBMCs or a T cell subset sorted from them (not recorded which). Recombination joined TRBV29-1 with TRBJ1-1, with the identity of the D gene unclear. The TCR sequence derives from an adult woman who had mild COVID-19 (a few samples of this study predate the infection). The sample titles of this study are shuffled in the database, so cell type and time point are left out; the donor was told from shared clones. At the DNA level, the sequence is TGCAGCGTCCTGACTCTGAGAACTGAAGCTTTCTTT. The resulting protein is CSVLTLRTEAFF. Reference TRBV29-1 and TRBJ1-1 genes cover what lies past the CDR3, so the full variable domain is SAVISQKPSRDICQRGTSLTIQCQVDSQVTMMFWYRQQPGQSLTLIATANQGSEATYESGFVIDKFPISRPNLTFSTLTVSNMSPEDSSIYLCSVLTLRTEAFFGQGTRLTVV.